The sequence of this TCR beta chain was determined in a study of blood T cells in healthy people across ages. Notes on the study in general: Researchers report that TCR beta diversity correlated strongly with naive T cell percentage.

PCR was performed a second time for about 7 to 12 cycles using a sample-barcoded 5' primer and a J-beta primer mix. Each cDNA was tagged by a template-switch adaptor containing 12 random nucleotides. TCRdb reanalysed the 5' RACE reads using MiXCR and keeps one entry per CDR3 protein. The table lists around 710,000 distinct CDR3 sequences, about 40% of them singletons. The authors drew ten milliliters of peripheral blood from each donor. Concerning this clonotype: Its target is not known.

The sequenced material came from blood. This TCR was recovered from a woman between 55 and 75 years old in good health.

The CDR3 DNA is TGTGCCAGCAGCCCCGACACCGACAATGAGCAGTTCTTC. It yields the protein CASSPDTDNEQFF. This chain uses TRBV9 with TRBJ2-1; D is unclear. There are 13 residues in the CDR3. The ends were cut back, 4 bases at V and 5 bases at J, with 10 bases in the middle. Germline CDR1 reads SGDLS; CDR2 reads YYNGEE. Full variable domain (remainder filled in from reference TRBV9 and TRBJ2-1): DSGVTQTPKHLITATGQRVTLRCSPRSGDLSVYWYQQSLDQGLQFLIQYYNGEERAKGNILERFSAQQFPDLHSELNLSSLELGDSALYFCASSPDTDNEQFFGPGTRLTVL.